This T cell receptor beta chain emerged from a study of cytomegalovirus exposure and HLA in healthy donors. Overall study context: The platform used for the 100 to 150 validation repertoires matched that of the 600 to 800 first-cohort repertoires, a later analysis reported. Points from the study as a whole: In a later analysis, first-cohort TCR clusters were found to tend to co-occur in the 120 or so validation repertoires. Using the classifier, cytomegalovirus status was reportedly diagnosed with high specificity and sensitivity. The authors listed 164 TCR beta chains as cytomegalovirus-associated.

Concerning this clone: Its antigen is currently unknown.

The data were produced by immunoSEQ multiplex PCR, yet TCRdb's version contains in-frame clones alone and is incomplete. The sample contains over 20,000 clones, 95% to 97% of which appear only once. Germline CDR1 MDHEN, CDR2 SYDVKM. Trimming removed 6 bases at V and 6 bases at J, with 6 bases between. CDR3 size: 10 residues. The chain uses TRBV28 and TRBJ2-7, with a weak D call TRBD1 (5 bases). Source material: PBMCs. This sequence originates from a young man in good health and CMV-seropositive. CDR3 nucleotide sequence: TGTGCCAGCAGGGACACCGAGCAGTACTTC. Its translation: CASRDTEQYF.